What follows are 18 T cell receptor beta chains derived from one specimen sequenced in a study of blood T cell repertoires in COVID-19. Generated by immunoSEQ multiplex PCR, the TCRdb table keeps only in-frame clones and is missing some. The sample contains around 200,000 clones, around 84% of which appear only once. The specimen sequenced was peripheral blood. Every receptor here comes from a man aged 35-49 years with active or convalescent COVID-19.

This clone appeared once. The rearrangement links TRBV18 to TRBJ1-5; 9 bases map to TRBD1. This CDR3 spans 15 amino acids. Germline CDR1 reads KGHSH; CDR2 reads LQKENI. V lost 3 bases to trimming and J lost 1 base; unmatched junction nucleotides: 1. The CDR3, as DNA: TGTGCCAGCTCACCTGGGACAGGGAGCAATCAGCCCCAGCATTTT. Protein: CASSPGTGSNQPQHF. The full variable domain, with the rest looked up from reference TRBV18 and TRBJ1-5, is NAGVMQNPRHLVRRRGQEARLRCSPMKGHSHVYWYRQLPEEGLKFMVYLQKENIIDESGMPKERFSAEFPKEGPSILRIQQVVRGDSAAYFCASSPGTGSNQPQHFGDGTRLSIL.

The chain recombines TRBV2 with TRBJ2-7; perhaps TRBD1 as D (5 bases). This CDR3 has 13 residues. Germline CDR1 reads SNHLY; CDR2 reads FYNNEI. Trimming took off 8 bases at V and 6 bases at J, with 17 bases between the two ends. The DNA for the CDR3 is TGTGCCAGCGACCGGACGCCAAGGGGCGAGCAGTACTTC. As protein: CASDRTPRGEQYF.

The rearrangement joins TRBV3-1 (or the pseudogene TRBV3-2) to TRBJ2-2, with 12 bases aligning to TRBD2. The CDR3 length is 17 residues. CDR1 and CDR2 from the germline V gene are LGHDT and YNNKEL (reference sequence). Trimming took 6 bases from V and 7 from J; bases not matched to a gene: 12. The CDR3 spells CASRSSGGALDLGELFF. As DNA, the CDR3 is TGTGCCAGCAGATCTAGCGGGGGGGCGCTTGATCTCGGGGAGCTGTTTTTT.

This chain uses TRBV11-3 with TRBJ1-2, with a weak D call TRBD1 (5 bases). V lost 0 bases and J 7 bases, leaving 6 bases between the germline ends. CDR3 length equals 12 residues. CDR1 is SGHNT, CDR2 YENEEA, per germline. CDR3 nucleotides: TGTGCCAGCAGCTTAGACAGGGTTGGCTACACCTTC. Encoded protein: CASSLDRVGYTF.

This clone has a single count. This chain links TRBV5-6 with TRBJ1-5, with 9 bases identical to TRBD1. The junction had 7 bases not matched to a gene; V was cut back by 1 base and J by 5 bases. Germline assignment: CDR1 SGHDT and CDR2 YYEEEE. This CDR3 has 16 residues. The CDR3 sequence is CASSLRGTGTYQPQHF. CDR3 nucleotide sequence: TGTGCCAGCAGCTTGAGGGGGACAGGGACTTATCAGCCCCAGCATTTT.

The V and J genes are TRBV5-1 and TRBJ1-3, with TRBD1 as a possible D gene (5 bases). V shed 1 base and J shed 1 base, with 9 bases lying between them. The germline gives CDR1 SGHRS, CDR2 YFSETQ. The CDR3 covers 15 residues. The CDR3 DNA reads TGCGCCAGCAGCTTGATGGGGGGTTCTGGAAACACCATATATTTT. Translation: CASSLMGGSGNTIYF.

This chain connects TRBV7-2 to TRBJ2-1, with 12 nucleotides matching TRBD2. CDR1 and CDR2 from the germline V gene are SGHTA and FQGNSA. V lost 4 bases and J lost 9; bases outside the gene matches: 7. The CDR3 covers 15 residues. The CDR3 is CASSSSGGAAGEQFF. The CDR3 region has the DNA TGTGCCAGCAGCTCTAGCGGGGGGGCGGCGGGTGAGCAGTTCTTC.

This clone came up once. This chain connects TRBV6-5 to TRBJ2-1; maybe TRBD2 (7 bases). The germline gives CDR1 MNHEY, CDR2 SVGAGI. This CDR3 comprises 15 residues. Trimming took off 7 bases at V and 5 bases at J, with 18 bases between the two ends. The CDR3 spells CASNPLGGGDNEQFF. CDR3 DNA: TGTGCCAGCAACCCATTGGGAGGGGGAGACAATGAGCAGTTCTTC.

About this clone: Other DNA sequences in this specimen translate into the identical CDR3. This chain links TRBV9 with TRBJ1-1, with a tentative D call TRBD1 (5 bases). CDR1 SGDLS and CDR2 YYNGEE come from the germline V gene. The CDR3 extends over 13 amino acids. Trimming shortened V by 6 bases and J by 4 bases, and 13 bases separated the two germline ends. CDR3 DNA: TGTGCCAGCACCCCAGCGGGGGGCACTGAAGCTTTCTTT. Its protein product is CASTPAGGTEAFF.

V gene TRBV5-8 combines with J gene TRBJ2-5, with TRBD1 matching 11 bases. The CDR3 consists of 14 residues. From germline, CDR1 is SGHTS and CDR2 YDEGEE. V shed 6 bases, J shed 4 bases, and the junction held 5 bases outside the gene matches. The CDR3 region is CASKVDRGRETQYF. The CDR3 region has the DNA TGTGCCAGCAAAGTGGACAGGGGGCGAGAGACCCAGTACTTC.

V and J are TRBV4-1 and TRBJ1-2; tentatively, D is TRBD1 (5 bases). The CDR3 runs 17 residues. Germline assignment: CDR1 MGHRA and CDR2 YSYEKL. Deletions cut 0 bases from V and 5 bases from J, with 19 bases between. CDR3 in amino acids: CASSQDSTGRRRYGYTF. CDR3 DNA: TGCGCCAGCAGCCAAGATAGTACAGGCCGCCGGAGATATGGCTACACCTTC.

The chain uses TRBV27 and TRBJ1-5; 9 bases line up with TRBD1. With V trimmed by 3 bases and J by 7 bases, 13 bases remained unmatched. Germline CDR1 and CDR2: MNHEY and SMNVEV (reference sequence). CDR3 length: 17 amino acids. CDR3 sequence: CASSFLIPGQGIQPQHF. The CDR3 DNA sequence: TGTGCCAGCAGTTTTCTAATCCCGGGACAGGGAATCCAGCCCCAGCATTTT.

The chain employs TRBV27 and TRBJ2-1; no reliable D call. V gave up 3 bases and J gave up 9 bases, with 12 bases separating them. Germline-derived CDR1 and CDR2 are MNHEY and SMNVEV (reference sequence). The length of the CDR3 is 13 residues. The CDR3 loop is CASSFSVWFEQFF. CDR3 DNA: TGTGCCAGCAGTTTCTCAGTATGGTTTGAGCAGTTCTTC.

CDR3 DNA sequence: TGTGCCAGTACCCTAAGCGGACTAAACAATGAGCAGTTCTTC. Residues: CASTLSGLNNEQFF. This chain connects TRBV19 to TRBJ2-1, with a weak D call TRBD2 (6 bases). CDR1 and CDR2 from the germline V gene are LNHDA and SQIVND (reference sequence). CDR3 length equals 14 residues. V shed 7 bases and J shed 5 bases, with 15 bases lying between them.

In DNA, the CDR3 is TGCGCCAGCAGCACCGGGACAGCGGCGAGCAATCAGCCCCAGCATTTT. It yields the protein CASSTGTAASNQPQHF. J is TRBJ1-5 and V is TRBV5-1; 7 bases align to TRBD1. In germline, CDR1 is SGHRS, CDR2 YFSETQ. The J segment lost 1 base and the V segment lost 4 bases, leaving 8 bases of the junction unmatched. This CDR3 comprises 16 residues.

J is TRBJ1-1 and V is TRBV24-1; TRBD1 is a possible D gene (5 bases). The CDR3 has 13 amino acids. CDR1 is KGHDR and CDR2 is SFDVKD in the germline V gene. V lost 7 bases and J lost 1, with 9 bases in between. DNA for the CDR3: TGTGCCACCAGAGCCGGGGGGAACACTGAAGCTTTCTTT. Translation: CATRAGGNTEAFF.

The chain is built from TRBV5-4 and TRBJ2-2; D is perhaps TRBD2 (6 bases). The CDR3 runs 17 residues. With 0 bases removed from V and 4 bases from J, the gap between germline ends came to 16 bases. Germline V lookup: CDR1 SGHNT, CDR2 YYREEE (reference sequence). The CDR3 protein is CASSLGAPGVPTGELFF. The CDR3 DNA follows: TGTGCCAGCAGCTTGGGGGCTCCGGGGGTCCCCACCGGGGAGCTGTTTTTT.

The chain links TRBV10-3 to TRBJ2-2; a weak D match, TRBD2 (5 bases). The CDR3 extends over 16 amino acids. Germline loops: CDR1 ENHRY, CDR2 SYGVKD. V was cut by 3 bases and J by 7 bases, with 18 bases left in between. CDR3 nucleotides: TGTGCCATCAGTGACCCCCTCCGGGATTCTCTCGGGGAGCTGTTTTTT. Its translation is CAISDPLRDSLGELFF.